The rows below give T cell receptor beta chains drawn from one sample of a study of tissue T cells after allogeneic stem cell transplantation. Generated by immunoSEQ multiplex PCR, the TCRdb table keeps only in-frame clones and is missing some. The data contain some 25,000 clones, 73% of them singletons. Here the sequenced sample was tissue from the ileum, taken at autopsy. These TCRs come from a female donor of 60 years or more with lung cancer. Both conserved end residues are part of each CDR3. Each record gives: D gene, V gene, CDR3 length, J gene, clone size, CDR3 DNA, CDR3 protein. The D gene is left open where the match is weak. Some rows mark clone size as missing; the rest say once, few, many or name a class of expanded clone.

D: .
V: TRBV7-9
length: 15
J: TRBJ1-3
size: .
DNA: TGTGCCGGGCGGTTTTCACTGGACGCTGGAAACACCATATATTTT
CDR3: CAGRFSLDAGNTIYF

D: .
V: TRBV30
length: 15
J: TRBJ2-3
size: .
DNA: TGTGCCTGGGGCTCGGAGCCCTATAAAGCAGATACGCAGTATTTT
CDR3: CAWGSEPYKADTQYF

D: .
V: TRBV30
length: 15
J: TRBJ1-2
size: .
DNA: TGTGCCTGGAACTCCCGGAGGTCGGGGGCATCCGGCTACACCTTC
CDR3: CAWNSRRSGASGYTF

D: TRBD2
V: TRBV29-1
length: 16
J: TRBJ2-5
size: .
DNA: TGCAGCGTTGAATATTTGGGGGGAGGGCCACAAGAGACCCAGTACTTC
CDR3: CSVEYLGGGPQETQYF

D: TRBD1
V: TRBV9
length: 16
J: TRBJ2-5
size: .
DNA: TGTGCCAGCAGCGTAGCTGGGACAGGTAGGCAAGAGACCCAGTACTTC
CDR3: CASSVAGTGRQETQYF

D: TRBD1
V: TRBV5-1
length: 14
J: TRBJ2-5
size: .
DNA: TGCGCCAGCACCCGGGACAGCACCCAAGAGACCCAGTACTTC
CDR3: CASTRDSTQETQYF

D: .
V: TRBV3-1/TRBV3-2
length: 17
J: TRBJ2-3
size: .
DNA: TGTGCCAGCAGCCAAGATGGCCCACTAGGCCAGAGAGATACGCAGTATTTT
CDR3: CASSQDGPLGQRDTQYF

D: TRBD1
V: TRBV24-1
length: 14
J: TRBJ1-5
size: few
DNA: TGTGCCACCAGACAGACAGGGGCCAATCAGCCCCAGCATTTT
CDR3: CATRQTGANQPQHF

D: .
V: TRBV7-9
length: 12
J: TRBJ1-1
size: .
DNA: TGTGCCAGCAGCTTAGACAGGCCTGAAGCTTTCTTT
CDR3: CASSLDRPEAFF

D: TRBD1
V: TRBV7-3
length: 16
J: TRBJ2-3
size: .
DNA: TGTGCCAGCAGCTTAAGTGGGACAGGGGGGTCAGATACGCAGTATTTT
CDR3: CASSLSGTGGSDTQYF

D: .
V: TRBV7-2
length: 16
J: TRBJ2-5
size: .
DNA: TGTGCCAGCAGCTTAGGTACGGGGGCGCGGTTGGAGACCCAGTACTTC
CDR3: CASSLGTGARLETQYF

D: TRBD1
V: TRBV10-3
length: 14
J: TRBJ1-4
size: .
DNA: TGTGCCATCAGTGAGGTGACAGGGGGAGAAAAACTGTTTTTT
CDR3: CAISEVTGGEKLFF

D: .
V: TRBV4-1
length: 18
J: TRBJ1-6
size: .
DNA: TGCGCCAGCAGCCAAGATTTGGTGGGTCTCAACTATAATTCACCCCTCCACTTT
CDR3: CASSQDLVGLNYNSPLHF

D: .
V: TRBV2
length: 15
J: TRBJ1-1
size: .
DNA: TGTGCCAGCAGTGAAGTAGGGCGAGGGGGCACTGAAGCTTTCTTT
CDR3: CASSEVGRGGTEAFF

D: .
V: TRBV2
length: 11
J: TRBJ2-5
size: few
DNA: TGTGCCAGCAGTGAGTCAACTCGCAAGTACTTC
CDR3: CASSESTRKYF

D: .
V: TRBV7-2
length: 15
J: TRBJ1-2
size: .
DNA: TGTGCCAGCAGCCGTACTAGCGGGGTTTCTGGGGGCTACACCTTC
CDR3: CASSRTSGVSGGYTF

D: TRBD2
V: TRBV9
length: 14
J: TRBJ2-1
size: .
DNA: TGTGCCAGCAGCTCAGTAGCGGGAGTGGCTGAGCAGTTCTTC
CDR3: CASSSVAGVAEQFF

D: .
V: TRBV18
length: 14
J: TRBJ1-1
size: .
DNA: TGTGCCAGCTCACCCGACAGAAAAAACACTGAAGCTTTCTTT
CDR3: CASSPDRKNTEAFF

D: .
V: TRBV9
length: 16
J: TRBJ1-5
size: few
DNA: TGTGCCAGCAGCGAGGGCGACAATATTATGAATCAGCCCCAGCATTTT
CDR3: CASSEGDNIMNQPQHF

D: .
V: TRBV29-1
length: 13
J: TRBJ1-1
size: .
DNA: TGCAGCGTTGAACGGGGGCGGAACACTGAAGCTTTCTTT
CDR3: CSVERGRNTEAFF

D: TRBD1
V: TRBV19
length: 18
J: TRBJ1-5
size: .
DNA: TGTGCCAGTAGGAGGATTGGACAGGGCGGATTTGACGGTCAGCCCCAGCATTTT
CDR3: CASRRIGQGGFDGQPQHF

D: .
V: TRBV19
length: 12
J: TRBJ2-3
size: .
DNA: TGTGCCAGTAGTATTCGGGGAGATACGCAGTATTTT
CDR3: CASSIRGDTQYF

D: .
V: TRBV7-9
length: 12
J: TRBJ1-2
size: .
DNA: TGTGCCAGCAGCTTCTCAGGGGATGGCTACACCTTC
CDR3: CASSFSGDGYTF

D: .
V: TRBV3-1/TRBV3-2
length: 15
J: TRBJ1-1
size: .
DNA: TGTGCCAGCAGCCAAGCCTGGACATTGAACACTGAAGCTTTCTTT
CDR3: CASSQAWTLNTEAFF

D: .
V: TRBV11-2
length: 16
J: TRBJ1-6
size: .
DNA: TGTGCCAGCAGCCGACAGAGGAGCTCCTATAATTCACCCCTCCACTTT
CDR3: CASSRQRSSYNSPLHF

D: .
V: TRBV6-5
length: 14
J: TRBJ2-2
size: .
DNA: TGTGCCAGCAGTAACCAGGGGACGACCGGGGAGCTGTTTTTT
CDR3: CASSNQGTTGELFF

D: .
V: TRBV5-1
length: 14
J: TRBJ2-5
size: .
DNA: TGCGCCAGCAGCTTTACCGGGACGGAAGAGACCCAGTACTTC
CDR3: CASSFTGTEETQYF

D: .
V: TRBV5-6
length: 14
J: TRBJ2-3
size: .
DNA: TGTGCCAGCAGTCCGTTAAGTGGGACAGATACGCAGTATTTT
CDR3: CASSPLSGTDTQYF

D: TRBD2
V: TRBV6-5
length: 15
J: TRBJ2-5
size: .
DNA: TGTGCCAGCAACCTTAGCGGGAGGGCAGAGGAGACCCAGTACTTC
CDR3: CASNLSGRAEETQYF

D: TRBD2
V: TRBV7-9
length: 12
J: TRBJ2-3
size: once
DNA: TGTGCCAGCAGCTCGGGACTAGGGGCGCAGTATTTT
CDR3: CASSSGLGAQYF

D: .
V: TRBV6-1
length: 14
J: TRBJ2-3
size: .
DNA: TGTGCCAGCAGTGAAGGGGGCGGGGCGGATACGCAGTATTTT
CDR3: CASSEGGGADTQYF

D: TRBD1
V: TRBV15
length: 15
J: TRBJ2-7
size: few
DNA: TGTGCCACCAGCCCTCGCCAGACAGGGAGAAACGAGCAGTACTTC
CDR3: CATSPRQTGRNEQYF

D: TRBD1
V: TRBV5-4
length: 15
J: TRBJ1-2
size: .
DNA: TGTGCCAGCAGCTTGGACGGGACAGCTACTATTGGCTACACCTTC
CDR3: CASSLDGTATIGYTF

D: .
V: TRBV3-1/TRBV3-2
length: 15
J: TRBJ2-2
size: .
DNA: TGTGCCAGCAGCCAAAGGTGGGGGGTCTCCGGGGAGCTGTTTTTT
CDR3: CASSQRWGVSGELFF

D: .
V: TRBV6-1
length: 15
J: TRBJ2-1
size: .
DNA: TGTGCCAGCAGTGAAGCACCCTATTCCTACAATGAGCAGTTCTTC
CDR3: CASSEAPYSYNEQFF

D: .
V: TRBV5-6
length: 13
J: TRBJ2-5
size: .
DNA: TGTGCCAGCAGCTTGGATGTGGAAGAGACCCAGTACTTC
CDR3: CASSLDVEETQYF

D: TRBD1
V: TRBV18
length: 16
J: TRBJ2-3
size: .
DNA: TGTGCCAGCTCATCATCAGGGGGACGGGTCACAGATACGCAGTATTTT
CDR3: CASSSSGGRVTDTQYF

D: .
V: TRBV2
length: 15
J: TRBJ2-5
size: once
DNA: TGTGCCAGCAGACCAGGCCAAACGCCACGGGAGACCCAGTACTTC
CDR3: CASRPGQTPRETQYF

D: .
V: TRBV19
length: 14
J: TRBJ2-1
size: .
DNA: TGTGCCAGTAGTAGGGAGACTGAGTACAATGAGCAGTTCTTC
CDR3: CASSRETEYNEQFF

D: .
V: TRBV29-1
length: 15
J: TRBJ2-3
size: .
DNA: TGCAGCGCCGGAACGGTTCGGGGGAGCACAGATACGCAGTATTTT
CDR3: CSAGTVRGSTDTQYF

D: .
V: TRBV5-6
length: 14
J: TRBJ1-3
size: few
DNA: TGTGCCAGCAGCCCTACAGGGTACGGAAACACCATATATTTT
CDR3: CASSPTGYGNTIYF

D: .
V: TRBV4-1
length: 16
J: TRBJ2-1
size: few
DNA: TGCGCCAGCAGCCAAGTAATGAAAGCAGCAGGCAATGAGCAGTTCTTC
CDR3: CASSQVMKAAGNEQFF

D: TRBD1
V: TRBV30
length: 13
J: TRBJ1-6
size: few
DNA: TGTGCCTGCTCTGAGACAGGGAGGTCACCCCTCCACTTT
CDR3: CACSETGRSPLHF

D: .
V: TRBV7-2
length: 14
J: TRBJ2-1
size: .
DNA: TGTGCCAGCAGCTCCTATATAAATGTTGGTGAGCAGTTCTTC
CDR3: CASSSYINVGEQFF

D: .
V: TRBV5-4
length: 14
J: TRBJ1-4
size: once
DNA: TGTGCCAGCAGCCCGGGTGGGGAGAATGAAAAACTGTTTTTT
CDR3: CASSPGGENEKLFF

D: .
V: TRBV28
length: 13
J: TRBJ1-2
size: .
DNA: TGTGCCAGCAGTCCGACGGGGAGGTATGGCTACACCTTC
CDR3: CASSPTGRYGYTF

D: TRBD1
V: TRBV24-1
length: 18
J: TRBJ1-1
size: few
DNA: TGTGCCACCAGTGATGACCATGGGACAGAGGGGCGCGACACTGAAGCTTTCTTT
CDR3: CATSDDHGTEGRDTEAFF

D: .
V: TRBV6-5
length: 14
J: TRBJ2-3
size: .
DNA: TGTGCCAGCAGCCTACTGGATGGTCCCGATACGCAGTATTTT
CDR3: CASSLLDGPDTQYF

D: .
V: TRBV7-8
length: 14
J: TRBJ2-7
size: .
DNA: TGTGCCAGCAGCTTAGACGTAGGTATAAACGAGCAGTACTTC
CDR3: CASSLDVGINEQYF

D: .
V: TRBV3-1/TRBV3-2
length: 12
J: TRBJ2-7
size: .
DNA: TGTGCCAGCAGCCAACATATCTACGAGCAGTACTTC
CDR3: CASSQHIYEQYF

D: .
V: TRBV7-2
length: 16
J: TRBJ2-3
size: once
DNA: TGTGCCAGCAGCCCTAGACTAGGAGGTGGAACAGATACGCAGTATTTT
CDR3: CASSPRLGGGTDTQYF

D: .
V: TRBV11-1
length: 16
J: TRBJ2-7
size: few
DNA: TGTGCCAGCAGCTTAGCCCCCCGGCAGGGCTGGTACGAGCAGTACTTC
CDR3: CASSLAPRQGWYEQYF

D: .
V: TRBV12-3/TRBV12-4
length: 13
J: TRBJ2-1
size: .
DNA: TGTGCCAGCAGTTTGACTCGTGACAATGAGCAGTTCTTC
CDR3: CASSLTRDNEQFF

D: TRBD2
V: TRBV5-1
length: 17
J: TRBJ2-7
size: .
DNA: TGCGCCAGCAGCTTGTACGCGGGAGGGTCGACAAACTACGAGCAGTACTTC
CDR3: CASSLYAGGSTNYEQYF

D: .
V: TRBV19
length: 17
J: TRBJ2-5
size: .
DNA: TGTGCCAGTAGTACCCCCATCGGCAGGGGGGGCCGAGAGACCCAGTACTTC
CDR3: CASSTPIGRGGRETQYF

D: .
V: TRBV7-2
length: 15
J: TRBJ1-5
size: .
DNA: TGTGCCAGCAGCCTCCTTTGGGGGGGAGATCAGCCCCAGCATTTT
CDR3: CASSLLWGGDQPQHF

D: TRBD1
V: TRBV2
length: 17
J: TRBJ2-3
size: .
DNA: TGTGCCAGCAGAACCGACGGACAGGGAGAGGTCACAGATACGCAGTATTTT
CDR3: CASRTDGQGEVTDTQYF

D: .
V: TRBV2
length: 13
J: TRBJ2-2
size: .
DNA: TGTGCCACATCTACCACTGAAAGCCTACTGCTGTTTTTT
CDR3: CATSTTESLLLFF

D: .
V: TRBV7-9
length: 11
J: TRBJ2-7
size: .
DNA: TGTGCCAGCAGCGCCCGGTACGAGCAGTACTTC
CDR3: CASSARYEQYF